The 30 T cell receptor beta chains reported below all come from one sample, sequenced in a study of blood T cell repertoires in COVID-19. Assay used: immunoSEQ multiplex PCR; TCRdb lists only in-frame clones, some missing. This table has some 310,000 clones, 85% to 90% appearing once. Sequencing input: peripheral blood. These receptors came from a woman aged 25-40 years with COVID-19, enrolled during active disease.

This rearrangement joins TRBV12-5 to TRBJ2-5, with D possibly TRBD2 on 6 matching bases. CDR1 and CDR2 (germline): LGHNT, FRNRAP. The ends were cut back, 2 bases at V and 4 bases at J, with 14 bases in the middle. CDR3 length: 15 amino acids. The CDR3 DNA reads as TGTGCTAGTGGTTTGTCAGGAGGGAATCGAGAGACCCAGTACTTC. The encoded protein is CASGLSGGNRETQYF.

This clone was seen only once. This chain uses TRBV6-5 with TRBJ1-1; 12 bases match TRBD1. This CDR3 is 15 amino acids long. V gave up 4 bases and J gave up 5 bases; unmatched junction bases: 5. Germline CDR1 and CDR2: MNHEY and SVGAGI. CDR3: CASSSLGQGATEAFF. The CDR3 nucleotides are TGTGCCAGCAGTTCCCTGGGACAGGGGGCAACTGAAGCTTTCTTT.

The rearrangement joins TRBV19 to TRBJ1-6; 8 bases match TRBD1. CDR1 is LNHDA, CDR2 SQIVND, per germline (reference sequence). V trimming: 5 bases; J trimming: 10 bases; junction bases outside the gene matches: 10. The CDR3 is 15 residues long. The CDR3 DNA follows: TGTGCCAGTAGTCCGACAGGGGAAAAGGGATCACCCCTCCACTTT. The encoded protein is CASSPTGEKGSPLHF.

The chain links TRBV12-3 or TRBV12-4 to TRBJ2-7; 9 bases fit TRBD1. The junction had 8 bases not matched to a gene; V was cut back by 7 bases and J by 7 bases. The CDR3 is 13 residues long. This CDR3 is CASNTQGAREQYF. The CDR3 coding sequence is TGTGCCAGCAATACACAGGGGGCACGGGAGCAGTACTTC.

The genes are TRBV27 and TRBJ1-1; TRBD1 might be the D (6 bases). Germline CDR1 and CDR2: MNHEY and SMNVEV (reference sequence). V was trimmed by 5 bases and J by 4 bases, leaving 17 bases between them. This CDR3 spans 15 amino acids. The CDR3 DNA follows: TGTGCCAGCAGTCAGATACGCACAGGGATCACTGAAGCTTTCTTT. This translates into CASSQIRTGITEAFF.

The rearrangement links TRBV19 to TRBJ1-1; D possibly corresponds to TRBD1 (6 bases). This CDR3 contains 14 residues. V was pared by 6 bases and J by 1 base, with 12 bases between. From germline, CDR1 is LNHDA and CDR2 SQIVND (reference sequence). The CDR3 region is CASSLQGPNTEAFF. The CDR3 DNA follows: TGTGCCAGTAGCCTACAGGGACCGAACACTGAAGCTTTCTTT.

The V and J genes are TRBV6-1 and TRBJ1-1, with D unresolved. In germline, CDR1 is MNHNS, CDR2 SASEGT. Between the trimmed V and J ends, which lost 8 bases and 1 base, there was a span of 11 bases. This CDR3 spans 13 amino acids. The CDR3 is CASGRSGNTEAFF. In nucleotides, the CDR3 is TGTGCCAGCGGTAGATCGGGGAACACTGAAGCTTTCTTT.

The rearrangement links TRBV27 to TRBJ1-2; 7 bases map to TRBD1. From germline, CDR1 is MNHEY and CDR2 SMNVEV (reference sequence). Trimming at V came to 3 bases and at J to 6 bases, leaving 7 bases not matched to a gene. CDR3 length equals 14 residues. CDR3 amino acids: CASSFGKGADGYTF. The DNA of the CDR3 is TGTGCCAGCAGTTTCGGGAAGGGGGCGGATGGCTACACCTTC.

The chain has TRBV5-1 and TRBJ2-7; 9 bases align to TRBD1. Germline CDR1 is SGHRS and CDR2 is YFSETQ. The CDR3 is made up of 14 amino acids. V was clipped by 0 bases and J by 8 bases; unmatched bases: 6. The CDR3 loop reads CASSLEGQGIQQYF. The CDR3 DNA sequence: TGCGCCAGCAGCTTGGAGGGACAGGGTATACAGCAGTACTTC.

In nucleotides, the CDR3 is TGCGCCAGCAGCTTGGACAGGGGAGACTATGGCTACACCTTC. Translation gives CASSLDRGDYGYTF. The chain employs TRBV5-1 and TRBJ1-2; TRBD1 aligns across 7 bases. The length of the CDR3 is 14 residues. Germline lookup yields CDR1 SGHRS and CDR2 YFSETQ. The ends lost 0 bases at V and 3 bases at J; junction bases unmatched: 2.

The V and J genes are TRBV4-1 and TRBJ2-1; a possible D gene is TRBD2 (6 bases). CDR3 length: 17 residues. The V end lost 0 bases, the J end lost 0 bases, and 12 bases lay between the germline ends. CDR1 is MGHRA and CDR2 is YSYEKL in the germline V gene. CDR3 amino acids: CASSQDHGSYSYNEQFF. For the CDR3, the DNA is TGCGCCAGCAGCCAAGATCACGGGAGCTACTCCTACAATGAGCAGTTCTTC.

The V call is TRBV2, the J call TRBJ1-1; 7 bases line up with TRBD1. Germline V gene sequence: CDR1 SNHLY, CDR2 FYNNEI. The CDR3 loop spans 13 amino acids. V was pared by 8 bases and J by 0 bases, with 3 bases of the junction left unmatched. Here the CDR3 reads CASDRVMNTEAFF. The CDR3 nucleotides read TGTGCCAGCGACAGGGTGATGAACACTGAAGCTTTCTTT.

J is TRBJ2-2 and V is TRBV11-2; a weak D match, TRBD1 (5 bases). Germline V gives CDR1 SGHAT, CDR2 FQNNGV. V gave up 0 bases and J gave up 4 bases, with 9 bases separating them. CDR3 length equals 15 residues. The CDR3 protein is CASSLEGRATGELFF. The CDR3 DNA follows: TGTGCCAGCAGCTTAGAAGGCAGGGCCACCGGGGAGCTGTTTTTT. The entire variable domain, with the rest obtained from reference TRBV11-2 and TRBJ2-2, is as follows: EAGVAQSPRYKIIEKRQSVAFWCNPISGHATLYWYQQILGQGPKLLIQFQNNGVVDDSQLPKDRFSAERLKGVDSTLKIQPAKLEDSAVYLCASSLEGRATGELFFGEGSRLTVL.

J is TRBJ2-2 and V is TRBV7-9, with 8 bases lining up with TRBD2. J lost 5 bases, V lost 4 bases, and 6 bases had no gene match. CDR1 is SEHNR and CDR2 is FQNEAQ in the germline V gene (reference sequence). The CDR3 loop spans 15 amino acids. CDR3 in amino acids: CASSYGRAGTGELFF. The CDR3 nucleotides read TGTGCCAGCAGCTACGGGAGGGCCGGAACCGGGGAGCTGTTTTTT.

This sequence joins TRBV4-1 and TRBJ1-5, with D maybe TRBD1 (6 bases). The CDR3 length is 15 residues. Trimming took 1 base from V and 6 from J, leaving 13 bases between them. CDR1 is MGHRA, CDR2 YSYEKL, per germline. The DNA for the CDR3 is TGCGCCAGCAGCCAAGGATCGGGGGGCGCTCAGCCCCAGCATTTT. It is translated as CASSQGSGGAQPQHF.

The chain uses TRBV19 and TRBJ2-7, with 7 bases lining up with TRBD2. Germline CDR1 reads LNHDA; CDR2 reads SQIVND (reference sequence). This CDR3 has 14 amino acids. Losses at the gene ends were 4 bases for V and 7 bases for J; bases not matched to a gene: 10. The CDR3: CASSTSGTTGEQYF. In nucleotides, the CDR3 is TGTGCCAGTAGTACATCCGGGACTACGGGGGAGCAGTACTTC. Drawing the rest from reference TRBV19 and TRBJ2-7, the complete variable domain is DGGITQSPKYLFRKEGQNVTLSCEQNLNHDAMYWYRQDPGQGLRLIYYSQIVNDFQKGDIAEGYSVSREKKESFPLTVTSAQKNPTAFYLCASSTSGTTGEQYFGPGTRLTVT.

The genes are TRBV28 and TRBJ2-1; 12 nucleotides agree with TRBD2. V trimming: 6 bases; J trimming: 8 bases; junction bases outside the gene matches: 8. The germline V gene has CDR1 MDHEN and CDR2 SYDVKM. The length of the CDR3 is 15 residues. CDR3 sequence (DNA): TGTGCCAGCAGCCTTGCTAGCGGGAGGGCCGATGAGCAGTTCTTC. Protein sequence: CASSLASGRADEQFF. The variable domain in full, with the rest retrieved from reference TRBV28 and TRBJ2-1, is DVKVTQSSRYLVKRTGEKVFLECVQDMDHENMFWYRQDPGLGLRLIYFSYDVKMKEKGDIPEGYSVSREKKERFSLILESASTNQTSMYLCASSLASGRADEQFFGPGTRLTVL.

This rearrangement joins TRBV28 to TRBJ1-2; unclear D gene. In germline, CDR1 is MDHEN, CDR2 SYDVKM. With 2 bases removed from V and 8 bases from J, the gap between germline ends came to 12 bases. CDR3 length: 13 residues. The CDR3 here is CASSLPLTWGYTF. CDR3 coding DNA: TGTGCCAGCAGTTTACCCTTGACTTGGGGCTACACCTTC.

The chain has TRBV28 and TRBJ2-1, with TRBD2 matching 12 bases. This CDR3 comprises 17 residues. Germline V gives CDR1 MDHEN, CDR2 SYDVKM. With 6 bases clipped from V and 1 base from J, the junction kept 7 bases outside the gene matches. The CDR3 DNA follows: TGTGCCAGCAGCCCTCGGACTAGCGGGGTTTCCTACAATGAGCAGTTCTTC. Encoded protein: CASSPRTSGVSYNEQFF.

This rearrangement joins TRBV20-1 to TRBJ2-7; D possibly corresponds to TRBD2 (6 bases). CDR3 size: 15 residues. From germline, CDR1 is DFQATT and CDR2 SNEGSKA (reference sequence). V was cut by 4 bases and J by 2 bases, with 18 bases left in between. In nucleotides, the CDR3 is TGCAGTGCTACTGAGGGACTCACGGTAACCTACGAGCAGTACTTC. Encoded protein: CSATEGLTVTYEQYF.

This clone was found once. The CDR3 reads CSLRGQGIDIQYF. CDR3 in DNA: TGCAGCCTTCGGGGACAGGGCATAGACATTCAGTACTTC. This chain connects TRBV29-1 to TRBJ2-4; 9 bases map to TRBD1. This CDR3 is 13 amino acids long. The germline V gene has CDR1 SQVTM and CDR2 ANQGSEA. The V gene end was trimmed by 8 bases and the J gene end by 8 bases; junction bases not matched to a gene: 10.

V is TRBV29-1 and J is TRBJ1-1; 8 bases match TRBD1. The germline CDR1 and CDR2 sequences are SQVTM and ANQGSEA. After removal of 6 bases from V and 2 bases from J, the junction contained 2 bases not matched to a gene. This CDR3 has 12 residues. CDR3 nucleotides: TGCAGCGTGACAGGGGTAAACACTGAAGCTTTCTTT. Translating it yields CSVTGVNTEAFF.

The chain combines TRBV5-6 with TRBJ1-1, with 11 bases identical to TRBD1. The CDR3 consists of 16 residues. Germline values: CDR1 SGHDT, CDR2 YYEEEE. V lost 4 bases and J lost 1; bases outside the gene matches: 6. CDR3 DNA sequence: TGTGCCAGCAGCCGGACAGGGGGCCCTAAGAACACTGAAGCTTTCTTT. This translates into CASSRTGGPKNTEAFF.

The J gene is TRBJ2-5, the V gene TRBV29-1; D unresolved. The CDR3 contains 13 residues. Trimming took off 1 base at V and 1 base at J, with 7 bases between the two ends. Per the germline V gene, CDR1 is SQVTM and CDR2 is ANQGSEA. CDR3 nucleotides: TGCAGCGTTGAAGTGGCTAGCCAAGAGACCCAGTACTTC. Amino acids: CSVEVASQETQYF.

CDR3 sequence (DNA): TGTGCCTGGAGCCTGGGACAGGCCGATCAGCCCCAGCATTTT. Amino acids: CAWSLGQADQPQHF. The rearrangement joins TRBV30 to TRBJ1-5; 8 positions agree with TRBD1. CDR1 GTSNPN and CDR2 SVGIG come from the germline V gene (reference sequence). V lost 3 bases, J lost 5 bases, and 6 bases stayed unmatched. The CDR3 has 14 amino acids.

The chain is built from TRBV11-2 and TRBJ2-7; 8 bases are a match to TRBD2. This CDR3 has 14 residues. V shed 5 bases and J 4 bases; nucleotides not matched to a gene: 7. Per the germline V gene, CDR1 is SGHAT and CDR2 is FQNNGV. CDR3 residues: CASSKSGSGYEQYF. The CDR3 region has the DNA TGTGCCAGCAGCAAAAGCGGGAGTGGGTACGAGCAGTACTTC.

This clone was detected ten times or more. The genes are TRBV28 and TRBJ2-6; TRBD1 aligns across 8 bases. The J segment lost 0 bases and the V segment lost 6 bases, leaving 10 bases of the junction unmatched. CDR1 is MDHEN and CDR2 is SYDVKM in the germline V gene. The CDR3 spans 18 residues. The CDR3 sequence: CASSPLGQGTSGANVLTF. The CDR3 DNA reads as TGTGCCAGCAGCCCTCTCGGACAGGGCACCTCTGGGGCCAACGTCCTGACTTTC.

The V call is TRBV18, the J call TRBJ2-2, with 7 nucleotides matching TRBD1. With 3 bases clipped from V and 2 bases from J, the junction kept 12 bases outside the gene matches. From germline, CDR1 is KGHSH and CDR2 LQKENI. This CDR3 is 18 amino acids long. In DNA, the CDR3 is TGTGCCAGCTCACCCCAGGGGGTTTACGTCGATAACACCGGGGAGCTGTTTTTT. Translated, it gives CASSPQGVYVDNTGELFF. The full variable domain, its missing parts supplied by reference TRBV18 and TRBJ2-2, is NAGVMQNPRHLVRRRGQEARLRCSPMKGHSHVYWYRQLPEEGLKFMVYLQKENIIDESGMPKERFSAEFPKEGPSILRIQQVVRGDSAAYFCASSPQGVYVDNTGELFFGEGSRLTVL.

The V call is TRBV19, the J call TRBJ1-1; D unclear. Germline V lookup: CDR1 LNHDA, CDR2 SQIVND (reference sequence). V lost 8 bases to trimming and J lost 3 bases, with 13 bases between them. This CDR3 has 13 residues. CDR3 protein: CASLPYGDTEAFF. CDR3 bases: TGTGCCAGTCTACCTTACGGGGACACTGAAGCTTTCTTT.

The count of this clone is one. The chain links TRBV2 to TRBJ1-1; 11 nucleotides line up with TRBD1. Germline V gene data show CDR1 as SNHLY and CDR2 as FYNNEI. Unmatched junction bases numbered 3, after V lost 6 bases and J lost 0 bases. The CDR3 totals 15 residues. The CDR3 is CASRGDRGMNTEAFF. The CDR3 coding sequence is TGTGCCAGCAGGGGGGACAGGGGGATGAACACTGAAGCTTTCTTT.